What follows are 17 T cell receptor beta chains derived from one specimen sequenced in a study of a mutant IDH1 vaccine in newly diagnosed glioma. Time point denoted: week 5, during vaccination. Each vaccine dose was 300 ug of mutant IDH1 20-mer peptide, with topical imiquimod. These receptors have no known antigen. Profiling relied on immunoSEQ multiplex PCR, and the TCRdb table lists in-frame clones only, not all of them. The repertoire includes roughly 54,000 clones, approximately 80% of them detected once, and roughly 3.5% sits in the top ten. Sequenced here: PBMCs, sampled from a glioma patient whose treatment included an IDH1 peptide vaccine. The source of these receptors is a man aged 25-45 years with glioma.

The chain uses TRBV18 and TRBJ1-4; 7 bases line up with TRBD1. With V trimmed by 6 bases and J by 6 bases, 7 bases remained unmatched. This CDR3 has 14 residues. Germline values: CDR1 KGHSH, CDR2 LQKENI. CDR3 sequence (DNA): TGTGCCAGCTCTCCCGACAGGGTTTATGAAAAACTGTTTTTT. Translating gives CASSPDRVYEKLFF.

As to this clone: Other DNA sequences in the same sample also yield this CDR3. V is TRBV28 and J is TRBJ2-7; 8 nucleotides align to TRBD1. In germline, CDR1 is MDHEN, CDR2 SYDVKM. Unmatched junction bases numbered 9, after V lost 5 bases and J lost 3 bases. The CDR3 totals 15 residues. CDR3 amino acids: CASSITGTGVYEQYF. As DNA, the CDR3 is TGTGCCAGCAGTATTACCGGGACAGGAGTCTACGAGCAGTACTTC.

This clone was detected once. The chain employs TRBV5-1 and TRBJ2-3; 9 bases line up with TRBD1. Per germline, CDR1 SGHRS and CDR2 YFSETQ. Trimming took 3 bases from V and 6 from J; bases not matched to a gene: 14. The CDR3 consists of 17 residues. The CDR3 loop reads CASSYVPGQGSPDTQYF. The CDR3 bases are TGCGCCAGCAGCTACGTACCGGGACAGGGATCCCCGGATACGCAGTATTTT. The full variable domain, in which reference TRBV5-1 and TRBJ2-3 provide the parts outside the CDR3, is KAGVTQTPRYLIKTRGQQVTLSCSPISGHRSVSWYQQTPGQGLQFLFEYFSETQRNKGNFPGRFSGRQFSNSRSEMNVSTLELGDSALYLCASSYVPGQGSPDTQYFGPGTRLTVL.

This chain joins TRBV9 and TRBJ2-2; no clear D gene. CDR1 is SGDLS and CDR2 is YYNGEE in the germline V gene. The CDR3 totals 16 residues. V was cut by 4 bases and J by 7 bases, with 20 bases left in between. The CDR3 reads CASSPTTGFKGGELFF. Here the CDR3 DNA reads TGTGCCAGCAGCCCTACGACCGGGTTCAAGGGCGGGGAGCTGTTTTTT.

The rearrangement uses TRBV30 and TRBJ2-2; TRBD1 matches at 10 bases. The V and J ends lost 7 bases and 6 bases, in that order; junction bases with no gene match: 5. This CDR3 has 13 residues. Germline-derived CDR1 and CDR2 are GTSNPN and SVGIG (reference sequence). CDR3 amino acids: CAYPGQGAGELFF. CDR3 sequence (DNA): TGTGCCTACCCCGGACAGGGGGCCGGGGAGCTGTTTTTT.

This chain links TRBV2 with TRBJ2-3; TRBD1 or TRBD2 may be the D gene (5 bases each). Trimming cost V 6 bases and J 5 bases, with 15 bases left between them. This CDR3 comprises 14 residues. Germline loops: CDR1 SNHLY, CDR2 FYNNEI. Here the CDR3 DNA reads TGTGCCAGCAGGGTCCCGGGACGGGAAGATACGCAGTATTTT. Translating gives CASRVPGREDTQYF. The full variable domain, completed using reference TRBV2 and TRBJ2-3, is EPEVTQTPSHQVTQMGQEVILRCVPISNHLYFYWYRQILGQKVEFLVSFYNNEISEKSEIFDDQFSVERPDGSNFTLKIRSTKLEDSAMYFCASRVPGREDTQYFGPGTRLTVL.

The CDR3 reads CASSPAGTGTRGAFF. The CDR3, as DNA: TGTGCCAGCAGTCCCGCCGGGACGGGGACAAGGGGAGCTTTCTTT. The chain is built from TRBV6-1 and TRBJ1-1, with a weak D call TRBD1 (6 bases). The CDR3 has 15 amino acids. Germline V lookup: CDR1 MNHNS, CDR2 SASEGT. Trimming left V 5 bases short and J 10 bases short, with 23 bases between.

The chain uses TRBV29-1 and TRBJ2-3, with 9 bases identical to TRBD1. V shed 5 bases, J shed 4 bases, and the junction held 7 bases outside the gene matches. The CDR3 has 14 residues. From germline, CDR1 is SQVTM and CDR2 ANQGSEA. The CDR3 protein is CSVRDRVRPDTQYF. In nucleotides, the CDR3 is TGCAGCGTTAGGGACAGGGTTAGGCCAGATACGCAGTATTTT.

This clone appeared a few times. The chain is built from TRBV5-1 and TRBJ1-5; D is uncertain. Germline V lookup: CDR1 SGHRS, CDR2 YFSETQ. This CDR3 has 17 residues. V lost 2 bases to trimming and J lost 2 bases, with 17 bases between them. The DNA of the CDR3 is TGCGCCAGCAGCTTAAATCCCACCGGCGAGGGCAATCAGCCCCAGCATTTT. Translating gives CASSLNPTGEGNQPQHF.

This chain connects TRBV7-9 to TRBJ1-3; D is ambiguous. The CDR3 has 15 residues. CDR1 is SEHNR and CDR2 is FQNEAQ in the germline V gene (reference sequence). V gave up 3 bases and J gave up 0 bases, with 9 bases separating them. The CDR3, as DNA: TGTGCCAGCAGCTTCACAGCTATCTCTGGAAACACCATATATTTT. This translates into CASSFTAISGNTIYF.

J is TRBJ2-7 and V is TRBV7-9, with D perhaps TRBD2 (6 bases). The V and J ends lost 3 bases and 3 bases respectively, with 12 bases between them. Per the germline V gene, CDR1 is SEHNR and CDR2 is FQNEAQ (reference sequence). The CDR3 consists of 14 residues. CDR3 in amino acids: CASSFSSGSYEQYF. Here the CDR3 DNA reads TGTGCCAGCAGCTTCAGTAGCGGCAGCTACGAGCAGTACTTC.

The CDR3 DNA reads TGTGCCAGTACTGGGACAGCGAGAAATCAGCCCCAGCATTTT. Translating gives CASTGTARNQPQHF. The chain links TRBV19 to TRBJ1-5; 7 nucleotides align to TRBD1. Germline loops: CDR1 LNHDA, CDR2 SQIVND (reference sequence). This CDR3 comprises 14 residues. Trimming at V came to 7 bases and at J to 4 bases, leaving 7 bases not matched to a gene.

The chain recombines TRBV2 with TRBJ2-2, with 9 bases identical to TRBD1. The germline CDR1 and CDR2 sequences are SNHLY and FYNNEI. Trimming at V came to 6 bases and at J to 1 base, leaving 3 bases not matched to a gene. The CDR3 covers 15 residues. CDR3 sequence: CASRGQGRNTGELFF. CDR3 DNA: TGTGCCAGCAGAGGACAGGGGAGGAACACCGGGGAGCTGTTTTTT. The variable domain in full, completed from reference TRBV2 and TRBJ2-2, reads EPEVTQTPSHQVTQMGQEVILRCVPISNHLYFYWYRQILGQKVEFLVSFYNNEISEKSEIFDDQFSVERPDGSNFTLKIRSTKLEDSAMYFCASRGQGRNTGELFFGEGSRLTVL.

This clone qualifies as medium-sized. The chain recombines TRBV7-9 with TRBJ1-3; 8 bases map to TRBD1. The CDR3 is made up of 14 amino acids. Germline V gene data show CDR1 as SEHNR and CDR2 as FQNEAQ (reference sequence). V was clipped by 4 bases and J by 8 bases; unmatched bases: 7. CDR3 sequence (DNA): TGTGCCAGCAGCTCCCCAGGGGGCCATGACACCATATATTTT. It yields the protein CASSSPGGHDTIYF.

This clone turned up a few times. The chain carries TRBV5-4 and TRBJ1-2; 8 bases align to TRBD1. This CDR3 is 15 amino acids long. Trimming removed 1 base from V and 4 bases from J; junction bases left unmatched: 6. Germline V gene sequence: CDR1 SGHNT, CDR2 YYREEE (reference sequence). In DNA, the CDR3 is TGTGCCAGCAGCTTGCCGGACAGGGTGACCTATGGCTACACCTTC. Encoded protein: CASSLPDRVTYGYTF. The variable domain in full, with the rest retrieved from reference TRBV5-4 and TRBJ1-2, is ETGVTQSPTHLIKTRGQQVTLRCSSQSGHNTVSWYQQALGQGPQFIFQYYREEENGRGNFPPRFSGLQFPNYSSELNVNALELDDSALYLCASSLPDRVTYGYTFGSGTRLTVV.

This clone has more than one count but fewer than ten. The J gene is TRBJ1-6, the V gene TRBV27, with a possible D match to TRBD1 (6 bases). CDR1 and CDR2 from the germline V gene are MNHEY and SMNVEV (reference sequence). This CDR3 spans 14 amino acids. V was shortened by 5 bases and J by 7 bases, with 12 bases between the two germline ends. CDR3 sequence reads: CASSAQGRNSPLHF. The CDR3 DNA is TGTGCCAGCAGTGCACAGGGCCGAAATTCACCCCTCCACTTT.

The chain employs TRBV28 and TRBJ2-7; D possibly matches TRBD1 or TRBD2 (5 bases each). Trimming took off 5 bases at V and 11 bases at J, with 22 bases between the two ends. This CDR3 has 14 residues. Looked up from germline, CDR1 is MDHEN and CDR2 is SYDVKM. The CDR3 nucleotides are TGTGCCAGCAGTCAAACACCGGGGCTCGAGGAGGAGTACTTC. Its protein is CASSQTPGLEEEYF.